The TCR beta chain described here comes from a study of cytomegalovirus exposure and HLA in healthy donors. Comments on this clone: Its antigen is as yet unknown.

V was clipped by 8 bases and J by 9 bases; unmatched bases: 10. Germline V gene sequence: CDR1 MNHNS, CDR2 SASEGT. CDR3 size: 13 residues. Vbeta (60) and Jbeta (13) primers were used in the PCR. Sequencing was performed with immunoSEQ multiplex PCR; in TCRdb, only in-frame clones are kept and a portion is missing. The repertoire holds approximately 130,000 clones, with 75% to 90% as singletons. Study-wide points: Donor immune exposure was known only as CMV serostatus.

The source of this sequence is a woman aged 25-40 years in good health and CMV-seropositive. The chain is built from TRBV6-1 and TRBJ2-3, with TRBD2 matching 8 bases. Sequenced sample: PBMCs. DNA for the CDR3: TGTGCCAGCGGGATAGCGGGGACGTTGACGCAGTATTTT. Protein product: CASGIAGTLTQYF.